Shown below are 10 T cell receptor beta chains from a single sample sequenced in a study of blood T cell repertoires in COVID-19. The repertoire was sequenced with immunoSEQ multiplex PCR; TCRdb's copy has only in-frame clones and lacks some. This table holds under 75,000 clones, less than 75% found once. The sequenced sample consisted of peripheral blood. The receptors derive from a man in his sixties with acute or convalescent COVID-19.

This chain joins TRBV10-1 and TRBJ1-1; weak D call: TRBD1 (5 bases). The CDR3 runs 15 residues. Per germline, CDR1 WNHNN and CDR2 SYGVQD (reference sequence). Trimming took 0 bases from V and 7 from J, leaving 15 bases between them. The CDR3 here is CASSESSDTGLEAFF. CDR3 in DNA: TGCGCCAGCAGTGAGTCATCGGACACCGGTCTTGAAGCTTTCTTT.

This clone has just one count. The chain couples TRBV5-5 to TRBJ1-5; TRBD1 agrees at 8 bases. Germline-derived CDR1 and CDR2 are SGHKS and YYEKEE (reference sequence). The junction had 5 bases not matched to a gene; V was cut back by 4 bases and J by 5 bases. CDR3 length equals 14 residues. The CDR3 loop reads CASSLGQGDQPQHF. CDR3 nucleotides: TGTGCCAGCAGCCTCGGACAGGGAGATCAGCCCCAGCATTTT.

V gene TRBV19 combines with J gene TRBJ2-5, with TRBD2 matching 8 bases. V shed 3 bases and J 7 bases; nucleotides not matched to a gene: 19. CDR3 size: 18 residues. Germline V gene data show CDR1 as LNHDA and CDR2 as SQIVND (reference sequence). For the CDR3, the DNA is TGTGCCAGTAGTATGGACGGGATCCCCGGGGGGGCCTCAGGGACCCAGTACTTC. Its protein product is CASSMDGIPGGASGTQYF.

The J gene is TRBJ1-1, the V gene TRBV18; perhaps TRBD1 as D (5 bases). In germline, CDR1 is KGHSH, CDR2 LQKENI. This CDR3 contains 12 residues. V was shortened by 3 bases and J by 5 bases, with 7 bases between the two germline ends. CDR3 loop: CASSPAGTEAFF. In DNA, the CDR3 is TGTGCCAGCTCACCCGCAGGGACTGAAGCTTTCTTT.

The V and J genes are TRBV10-2 and TRBJ2-5; 10 nucleotides agree with TRBD1. V gave up 8 bases and J gave up 5 bases; unmatched junction bases: 8. This CDR3 spans 14 amino acids. The germline V gene has CDR1 WSHSY and CDR2 SAAADI. DNA of the CDR3: TGCGCCAGCGCCTGGACAGGGGGTGGGGAGACCCAGTACTTC. It encodes CASAWTGGGETQYF.

This chain connects TRBV14 to TRBJ2-1; no firm D call. Trimming removed 4 bases from V and 8 bases from J, with 9 bases in between. The CDR3 contains 12 residues. Germline loops: CDR1 SGHDN, CDR2 FVKESK. In DNA, the CDR3 is TGTGCCAGCAGCCGGGCTGTCGATGAGCAGTTCTTC. Translation gives CASSRAVDEQFF.

The gene calls are TRBV7-3 and TRBJ1-5; D call uncertain. With 5 bases removed from V and 7 bases from J, the gap between germline ends came to 12 bases. Germline V lookup: CDR1 SGHTA, CDR2 FQGTGA. The CDR3 sequence is 13 residues long. The CDR3 region has the DNA TGTGCCAGCAGCCCAGGCACGGAACAGCCCCAGCATTTT. Protein: CASSPGTEQPQHF.

The chain employs TRBV24-1 and TRBJ1-2; 8 bases fit TRBD1. The CDR3 length is 19 residues. The germline CDR1 and CDR2 sequences are KGHDR and SFDVKD. V dropped 1 base and J dropped 4; count of bases not matched to a gene: 16. The CDR3 DNA reads TGTGCCACCAGTGATTTTGCCCCCTTCGACAGGGGCCAGTTCTATGGCTACACCTTC. This codes for CATSDFAPFDRGQFYGYTF.

V gene TRBV3-1 (or the pseudogene TRBV3-2) combines with J gene TRBJ1-6, with D possibly being TRBD1 (5 bases). Germline lookup yields CDR1 LGHDT and CDR2 YNNKEL (reference sequence). V dropped 3 bases and J dropped 8 bases, with 17 bases sitting between them. This CDR3 contains 16 residues. The CDR3 spells CASSQYVGGGDSPLHF. CDR3 bases: TGTGCCAGCAGCCAGTACGTTGGGGGAGGGGATTCACCCCTCCACTTT.

J is TRBJ1-1 and V is TRBV19; D is uncertain. Germline-derived CDR1 and CDR2 are LNHDA and SQIVND (reference sequence). This CDR3 has 13 amino acids. Trimming stripped 4 bases from V and 1 base from J, with 7 bases between. The CDR3, as DNA: TGTGCCAGTAGTACATCAGGGAACACTGAAGCTTTCTTT. Protein product: CASSTSGNTEAFF.